The entry below describes one TCR beta chain. The antigen remains undetermined. This entry comes from a study of T cell responses to AZD1222 COVID-19 vaccine. Findings and caveats of the study: Donors skewed white British and female; clonal diversity was possibly underestimated. A rise in Spike-specific TCR breadth and depth followed two AZD1222 doses. Baseline serostatus was positive in only six or seven AZD1222 recipients. Sampled repertoires all dated from after the peak T cell response.

Unmatched junction bases numbered 7, after V lost 6 bases and J lost 10 bases. CDR3 length: 13 residues. Germline V CDR1 and CDR2: KGHSH, LQKENI. Assay: immunoSEQ multiplex PCR; the TCRdb copy retains only in-frame clones and omits some. The data show 80,000 to 100,000 clones, approximately 90% seen once. This TCR was recovered from an adult in good health. The input for sequencing was peripheral blood, taken on day 0 of AZD1222 vaccination. This chain connects TRBV18 to TRBJ2-1, with 9 nucleotides matching TRBD1. The CDR3 bases are TGTGCCAGCTCCCCGGGACAGGGAAGCGAGCAGTTCTTC. Translating gives CASSPGQGSEQFF.